Below are 19 T cell receptor beta chains sequenced from a single sample in a study of cytotoxic CD8 clonotypes in ibrutinib-treated CLL (dated by TCRdb to the early 2020s). Library preparation employed the immunoSEQ multiplex PCR assay. Imported from immuneACCESS, the table was reduced by TCRdb to in-frame sequences with V and J called. These copies leave out some clones; in studies compared against another copy, an unresolved V gene accounts for under half, and the cause of the remainder is not known. Counted in this sample were some 76,000 clones; less than 90% of them appeared once. The leading ten clones occupy approximately 35% of the sample. What this sample's time point label stands for: approximately 2 years on ibrutinib. This specimen consisted of PBMCs, obtained after 24 months of ibrutinib treatment. These receptors were taken from a human donor with chronic lymphocytic leukemia.

The chain employs TRBV29-1 and TRBJ2-3; no firm D call. Trimming stripped 3 bases from V and 6 bases from J, with 10 bases between. The CDR3 covers 12 residues. Germline CDR1 SQVTM, CDR2 ANQGSEA. CDR3 region: CSVDSGSDTQYF. The CDR3 region has the DNA TGCAGCGTTGATTCAGGATCCGATACGCAGTATTTT.

The V gene is TRBV7-3, the J gene TRBJ2-1, with 10 bases identical to TRBD1. The V and J ends lost 5 bases and 5 bases, in that order; junction bases with no gene match: 6. CDR1 is SGHTA and CDR2 is FQGTGA in the germline V gene. The CDR3 spans 15 residues. The DNA of the CDR3 is TGTGCCAGCAGCCCCGGGACAGGGGTTCACAATGAGCAGTTCTTC. This sequence encodes CASSPGTGVHNEQFF. Drawing the rest from reference TRBV7-3 and TRBJ2-1, the complete variable domain is GAGVSQTPSNKVTEKGKYVELRCDPISGHTALYWYRQSLGQGPEFLIYFQGTGAADDSGLPNDRFFAVRPEGSVSTLKIQRTERGDSAVYLCASSPGTGVHNEQFFGPGTRLTVL.

V and J are TRBV9 and TRBJ1-2, with 8 nucleotides matching TRBD1. CDR1 SGDLS and CDR2 YYNGEE come from the germline V gene. The J segment lost 4 bases and the V segment lost 0 bases, leaving 8 bases of the junction unmatched. CDR3 length equals 16 residues. The CDR3 loop reads CASSVAQGAPSYGYTF. The DNA of the CDR3 is TGTGCCAGCAGCGTAGCTCAGGGGGCGCCGAGCTATGGCTACACCTTC.

The genes are TRBV7-3 and TRBJ2-1; TRBD1 agrees at 8 bases. The CDR3 is 14 amino acids. Losses at the gene ends were 5 bases for V and 4 bases for J; bases not matched to a gene: 4. Germline CDR1 is SGHTA and CDR2 is FQGTGA. In DNA form, the CDR3 reads TGTGCCAGCAGCGCCGGACAGGGTTACAATGAGCAGTTCTTC. Protein sequence: CASSAGQGYNEQFF.

This clone showed up just a few times. The junction shows a germline mismatch at one end, possibly a read error. V usage is TRBV13 and J usage is TRBJ1-3; 7 positions agree with TRBD1. This CDR3 comprises 14 residues. Germline V lookup: CDR1 PRHDT, CDR2 FYEKMQ (reference sequence). For the CDR3, the DNA is TGCGCCAGCAGCCAAGAGACAGGGTCATACACCATATATTTT. It translates to CASSQETGSYTIYF. Looking up the rest from reference TRBV13 and TRBJ1-3 gives the full variable domain: AAGVIQSPRHLIKEKRETATLKCYPIPRHDTVYWYQQGPGQDPQFLISFYEKMQSDKGSIPDRFSAQQFSDYHSELNMSSLELGDSALYFCASSQETGSYTIYFGEGSWLTVV.

The chain couples TRBV21-1 to TRBJ1-1; the tabulated D call, TRBD1, remains unverified against the DNA. TRBV21-1 is a listed pseudogene. The CDR3 is made up of 13 amino acids. The CDR3 protein is CASSKVVKGLAFF. The CDR3, as DNA: TGTGCCAGCAGCAAAGTAGTTAAGGGGCTGGCTTTCTTT.

The chain has TRBV6-5 and TRBJ1-2, with 12 bases matching TRBD1. The CDR3 has 15 amino acids. Germline V gives CDR1 MNHEY, CDR2 SVGAGI. Unmatched junction bases numbered 11, after V lost 5 bases and J lost 10 bases. Here the CDR3 DNA reads TGTGCCAGCAGTCCAACGACCCGGGACAGGGGGCACTACACCTTC. It codes for CASSPTTRDRGHYTF.

Written as DNA, the CDR3 is TGTGCCAGCAGCGTAGCTGGACTAGCGGGAGGCTCCTACAATGAGCAGTTCTTC. Translated: CASSVAGLAGGSYNEQFF. The chain couples TRBV9 to TRBJ2-1; 14 bases line up with TRBD2. Germline CDR1 reads SGDLS; CDR2 reads YYNGEE. Trimming at V came to 0 bases and at J to 0 bases, leaving 2 bases not matched to a gene. The CDR3 length is 18 residues.

This chain joins TRBV18 and TRBJ1-5, with 8 nucleotides matching TRBD1. The CDR3 runs to 15 residues. In germline, CDR1 is KGHSH, CDR2 LQKENI. Losses at the gene ends were 4 bases for V and 3 bases for J; bases not matched to a gene: 5. The CDR3 DNA reads TGTGCCAGCTCACTGGGACAGGACTCCAATCAGCCCCAGCATTTT. Its translation is CASSLGQDSNQPQHF.

The rearrangement uses TRBV4-2 and TRBJ2-2; perhaps TRBD1 as D (6 bases). Germline V gives CDR1 LGHNA, CDR2 YNFKEQ. V gave up 0 bases and J gave up 9 bases, with 17 bases separating them. This CDR3 spans 16 amino acids. The CDR3: CASSQDSRGTRRELFF. The CDR3 bases are TGTGCCAGCAGCCAAGATAGCAGGGGTACAAGGAGGGAGCTGTTTTTT.

This CDR3 is CASSRGNEQFF. CDR3 nucleotides: TGTGCCAGCAGCCGAGGGAATGAGCAGTTCTTC. The chain joins TRBV6-5 to TRBJ2-1; tentative D call: TRBD2 (5 bases). The germline V gene has CDR1 MNHEY and CDR2 SVGAGI. The CDR3 covers 11 residues. Trimming removed 6 bases at V and 7 bases at J, with 7 bases between.

CDR3 region: CASSRTSGSTDTQYF. In nucleotides, the CDR3 is TGTGCCAGCAGCCGTACTAGCGGGAGCACAGATACGCAGTATTTT. The genes are TRBV6-5 and TRBJ2-3, with 9 bases identical to TRBD2. Germline V CDR1 and CDR2: MNHEY, SVGAGI. Unmatched junction bases numbered 4, after V lost 6 bases and J lost 0 bases. This CDR3 comprises 15 residues.

J is TRBJ1-4 and V is TRBV9; no reliable D call. Trimming stripped 0 bases from V and 2 bases from J, with 11 bases between. Germline V gene sequence: CDR1 SGDLS, CDR2 YYNGEE. The CDR3 loop spans 16 amino acids. The CDR3 region is CASSVGTGTTNEKLFF. The DNA for the CDR3 is TGTGCCAGCAGCGTAGGTACGGGCACCACTAATGAAAAACTGTTTTTT.

The chain combines TRBV7-9 with TRBJ2-7; D is ambiguous. Germline CDR1 reads SEHNR; CDR2 reads FQNEAQ (reference sequence). CDR3 length equals 12 residues. Trimming cost V 3 bases and J 4 bases, with 7 bases left between them. The CDR3 protein is CASSFSGYEQYF. Here the CDR3 DNA reads TGTGCCAGCAGCTTCAGTGGGTACGAGCAGTACTTC.

The J gene is TRBJ2-1, the V gene TRBV7-8; TRBD2 aligns across 8 bases. The CDR3 is 17 amino acids. Trimming at V came to 3 bases and at J to 4 bases, leaving 11 bases not matched to a gene. Germline CDR1 SGHVS, CDR2 FQNEAQ. As DNA, the CDR3 is TGTGCCAGCAGCTTGGCCTCTGTACTAGCGGTTTACAATGAGCAGTTCTTC. Protein: CASSLASVLAVYNEQFF.

The V and J genes are TRBV4-3 and TRBJ2-2; 7 bases match TRBD2. Germline-derived CDR1 and CDR2 are LGHNA and YSLEER. This CDR3 is 17 amino acids long. With 0 bases clipped from V and 3 bases from J, the junction kept 7 bases outside the gene matches. This chain's CDR3 is CASSQDSASGYTGELFF. CDR3 DNA sequence: TGCGCCAGCAGCCAAGATTCGGCTAGCGGTTACACCGGGGAGCTGTTTTTT.

The J gene is TRBJ1-2, the V gene TRBV4-3, with D unresolved. The CDR3 totals 15 residues. Germline CDR1 reads LGHNA; CDR2 reads YSLEER. Trimming stripped 0 bases from V and 4 bases from J, with 12 bases between. CDR3 sequence reads: CASSQDWGTTYGYTF. CDR3 nucleotide sequence: TGCGCCAGCAGCCAAGATTGGGGTACTACCTATGGCTACACCTTC.

The rearrangement joins TRBV10-2 to TRBJ1-1; D gene uncertain. The CDR3 loop spans 13 amino acids. Trimming took off 2 bases at V and 0 bases at J, with 4 bases between the two ends. Germline V CDR1 and CDR2: WSHSY, SAAADI. The CDR3 loop is CASSERMNTEAFF. CDR3 DNA: TGCGCCAGCAGTGAGCGCATGAACACTGAAGCTTTCTTT.

The chain links TRBV28 to TRBJ2-7, with D maybe TRBD1 (5 bases). The CDR3 is 15 amino acids. V was shortened by 2 bases and J by 4 bases, with 15 bases between the two germline ends. Germline lookup yields CDR1 MDHEN and CDR2 SYDVKM. The CDR3 DNA reads TGTGCCAGCAGTTTAGGTCAGGGAAGGGGATACGAGCAGTACTTC. Its protein product is CASSLGQGRGYEQYF. The complete variable domain, with remaining parts taken from reference TRBV28 and TRBJ2-7, reads DVKVTQSSRYLVKRTGEKVFLECVQDMDHENMFWYRQDPGLGLRLIYFSYDVKMKEKGDIPEGYSVSREKKERFSLILESASTNQTSMYLCASSLGQGRGYEQYFGPGTRLTVT.